This T cell receptor beta chain is from a study of CD8+CD57+ T cells in acquired aplastic anemia. By flow cytometry, patients selected for sequencing had shown an expansion of CD8+CD57+ cells. TCR beta VDJ and CDR3 profiles were obtained from a genomic DNA template. TCRdb called the reads again in MiXCR, with one record for every CDR3 protein. The sample lists 250,000 or so distinct CDR3 sequences, around half occurring once. This clonotype was detected many times. V gave up 4 bases and J gave up 5 bases; unmatched junction bases: 6. Germline V CDR1 and CDR2: SGHRS, YFSETQ. This CDR3 spans 13 amino acids.

The gene calls are TRBV5-1 and TRBJ2-7, with 7 bases aligning to TRBD1. The sequencing input was sorted CD4+, CD8+, or CD8+CD57+ T cells (not recorded which) from PBMCs. The TCR originated in a human donor with aplastic anemia. CDR3 bases: TGCGCCAGCAGCGCAGAAGACAGGGACGAGCAGTACTTC. It encodes CASSAEDRDEQYF.